The 20 T cell receptor beta chains below were found in one sample sequenced in a study of CD8 T cells in ankylosing spondylitis. TCRdb fed the 5' RACE reads into MiXCR, producing one record per CDR3 protein. There are about 540,000 distinct CDR3 sequences in the sample; about an eighth occur only once, and approximately 6.2% lies in the top ten. No antigen has been assigned to these receptors. Study observations and caveats: Typical of ankylosing spondylitis blood, it appeared, was a TCR beta motif of roughly eight highly homologous variants.

The specimen sequenced was blood, either unsorted or a sorted T cell fraction (not recorded which). These receptors came from a male donor with ankylosing spondylitis.

V is TRBV10-3 and J is TRBJ2-7; D is unresolved. Trimming stripped 8 bases from V and 6 bases from J, with 11 bases between. The CDR3 has 11 amino acids. The germline V gene encodes CDR1 ENHRY and CDR2 SYGVKD. The CDR3 DNA sequence: TGTGCCATCTCGGTTGGTTCCGAGCAGTACTTC. It encodes CAISVGSEQYF.

This clonotype was seen at least ten times. CDR3 in amino acids: CASVPDQAYNEQFF. The CDR3 bases are TGCGCCAGCGTTCCCGATCAGGCTTACAATGAGCAGTTCTTC. The V and J genes are TRBV5-1 and TRBJ2-1, with no clear D. Germline CDR1 and CDR2: SGHRS and YFSETQ. The germline V and J ends were trimmed by 7 bases and 4 bases, with 15 bases remaining between them. The CDR3 has 14 amino acids. The complete variable domain, with remaining parts taken from reference TRBV5-1 and TRBJ2-1, reads KAGVTQTPRYLIKTRGQQVTLSCSPISGHRSVSWYQQTPGQGLQFLFEYFSETQRNKGNFPGRFSGRQFSNSRSEMNVSTLELGDSALYLCASVPDQAYNEQFFGPGTRLTVL.

The chain uses TRBV6-6 and TRBJ2-1; D is possibly TRBD2 (6 bases). V was pared by 6 bases and J by 5 bases, with 8 bases between. Germline V gene sequence: CDR1 MNHNY, CDR2 SVGAGI (reference sequence). The CDR3 spans 12 residues. CDR3 amino acids: CASRTRNNEQFF. The CDR3 DNA reads TGTGCCAGCAGGACTAGGAACAATGAGCAGTTCTTC.

This rearrangement joins TRBV4-2 to TRBJ2-3, with 14 bases aligning to TRBD2. Trimming cost V 0 bases and J 4 bases; bases outside gene matches: 6. Per the germline V gene, CDR1 is LGHNA and CDR2 is YNFKEQ. This CDR3 spans 18 amino acids. This CDR3 is CASSQDSGTSGGPDTQYF. CDR3 DNA: TGTGCCAGCAGCCAAGATAGCGGGACTAGCGGGGGTCCAGATACGCAGTATTTT.

This clonotype was picked up many times. V is TRBV24-1 and J is TRBJ2-1; 7 bases are a match to TRBD2. The CDR3 has 16 residues. Germline CDR1 is KGHDR and CDR2 is SFDVKD. After removal of 5 bases from V and 4 bases from J, the junction contained 10 bases not matched to a gene. CDR3 in amino acids: CATSGLTSDFYNEQFF. The CDR3 DNA follows: TGTGCCACCAGTGGTCTAACTAGCGACTTTTACAATGAGCAGTTCTTC.

The V call is TRBV20-1, the J call TRBJ2-3; D assignment may be TRBD1 or TRBD2 (5 bases each). The CDR3 consists of 13 residues. Looked up from germline, CDR1 is DFQATT and CDR2 is SNEGSKA (reference sequence). V was shortened by 6 bases and J by 3 bases, with 13 bases between the two germline ends. DNA of the CDR3: TGCAGTGCCACTGGGGGTCGGACAGATACGCAGTATTTT. This encodes CSATGGRTDTQYF.

This clonotype was recorded many times. The chain is built from TRBV5-1 and TRBJ2-7, with D perhaps TRBD2 (5 bases). This CDR3 is 12 amino acids long. Germline lookup yields CDR1 SGHRS and CDR2 YFSETQ. Deletions cut 4 bases from V and 6 bases from J, with 11 bases between. The CDR3: CASSLPGGEQYV. In nucleotides, the CDR3 is TGCGCCAGCAGCCTCCCCGGAGGCGAGCAGTACGTC.

This clonotype has only a few counts. The chain employs TRBV5-1 and TRBJ2-1; 10 bases are shared with TRBD2. Unmatched junction bases numbered 6, after V lost 6 bases and J lost 3 bases. Germline loops: CDR1 SGHRS, CDR2 YFSETQ. CDR3 length equals 15 residues. CDR3 loop: CASKGASGGYNEQFF. CDR3 nucleotide sequence: TGCGCCAGCAAAGGGGCTAGCGGGGGCTACAATGAGCAGTTCTTC.

Worth noting for this clonotype: Possible read error: a much larger clone is one base away. The chain joins TRBV12-3 or TRBV12-4 to TRBJ2-3; 11 bases line up with TRBD2. This CDR3 is built from 16 residues. Trimming at V came to 7 bases and at J to 9 bases, leaving 15 bases not matched to a gene. The CDR3 DNA sequence: TGTGCCAGCATATCCCAGGGGGCTAGCGGGGGGCAAACGCAGTATTTT. Its translation is CASISQGASGGQTQYF.

This clonotype came up a few times. The chain employs TRBV24-1 and TRBJ1-3; the match to TRBD1 covers 7 bases. Germline V gives CDR1 KGHDR, CDR2 SFDVKD. V shed 4 bases, J shed 4 bases, and the junction held 12 bases outside the gene matches. This CDR3 is 17 amino acids long. The chain's CDR3 is CATSESRQGDSGNTIYF. The CDR3 region has the DNA TGTGCCACCAGTGAATCTCGCCAGGGGGACTCCGGAAACACCATATATTTT.

The chain carries TRBV7-6 and TRBJ2-3, with D perhaps matching TRBD2 (6 bases). CDR3 length: 15 amino acids. V shed 2 bases and J shed 1 base, with 10 bases lying between them. The germline gives CDR1 SGHVS, CDR2 FNYEAQ. The CDR3 DNA is TGTGCCAGCAGCTTATCGGGACTTCGCACAGATACGCAGTATTTT. Translating gives CASSLSGLRTDTQYF.

The sample holds a few counts of this clonotype. V gene TRBV25-1 combines with J gene TRBJ2-7; D remains ambiguous. V was clipped by 2 bases and J by 0 bases, with 8 bases between them. From germline, CDR1 is MGHDK and CDR2 SYGVNS. There are 14 residues in the CDR3. This CDR3 is CASSEATNSYEQYF. As DNA, the CDR3 is TGTGCCAGCAGTGAAGCGACAAACTCCTACGAGCAGTACTTC.

J is TRBJ2-7 and V is TRBV7-9, with unresolved D. The CDR3 consists of 16 residues. Germline V gene sequence: CDR1 SEHNR, CDR2 FQNEAQ (reference sequence). The ends were cut back, 4 bases at V and 0 bases at J, with 16 bases in the middle. CDR3 coding DNA: TGTGCCAGCAGCTCGACTCGGACGGGTGGCTCCTACGAGCAGTACGTC. Encoded protein: CASSSTRTGGSYEQYV.

This clonotype came up many times. This chain connects TRBV7-2 to TRBJ2-1; no reliable D call. The V gene lost 0 bases and the J gene lost 1 base, with 7 bases spanning the gap. The germline gives CDR1 SGHTA, CDR2 FQGNSA. The CDR3 is made up of 15 amino acids. CDR3 DNA sequence: TGTGCCAGCAGCTTAGCGATGGGGTCCTACAATGAGCAGTTCTTC. Translated: CASSLAMGSYNEQFF.

This clonotype was observed a few times. V gene TRBV7-9 combines with J gene TRBJ2-3, with unresolved D. The germline CDR1 and CDR2 sequences are SEHNR and FQNEAQ (reference sequence). V shed 5 bases and J shed 4 bases, with 10 bases lying between them. The CDR3 runs 13 residues. CDR3: CASSRPLADTQYF. The CDR3 coding sequence is TGTGCCAGCAGCCGGCCTTTGGCAGATACGCAGTATTTT.

This clonotype was seen only a few times. The CDR3 protein is CASSFIGNEQFF. The CDR3 DNA reads as TGTGCCAGCAGTTTTATAGGGAATGAGCAGTTCTTC. The V call is TRBV12-3 or TRBV12-4, the J call TRBJ2-1; D ambiguous. The V end was cut by 3 bases, the J end by 7 bases, with 7 bases between. The CDR3 is made up of 12 amino acids.

The V call is TRBV18, the J call TRBJ1-3, with no clear D. The CDR3 length is 16 residues. Germline values: CDR1 KGHSH, CDR2 LQKENI. Trimming shortened V by 2 bases and J by 3 bases, and 14 bases separated the two germline ends. Here the CDR3 DNA reads TGTGCCAGCTCACCAGGTGGTGCTCTGGATGGAAACACCATATATTTT. Residues: CASSPGGALDGNTIYF.

The rearrangement uses TRBV6-2 or TRBV6-3 and TRBJ2-1, with TRBD2 matching 12 bases. CDR1 and CDR2 from the germline V gene are MNHEY and SVGEGT. This CDR3 has 15 residues. Trimming cost V 5 bases and J 7 bases; bases outside gene matches: 6. CDR3 sequence: CASSRLAGAWNEQFF. CDR3 sequence (DNA): TGTGCCAGCAGTCGACTAGCGGGAGCGTGGAATGAGCAGTTCTTC.

The rearrangement joins TRBV20-1 to TRBJ1-6; D ambiguous. From germline, CDR1 is DFQATT and CDR2 SNEGSKA (reference sequence). V lost 0 bases and J lost 9, with 21 bases in between. This CDR3 comprises 17 residues. The CDR3 reads CSARDPGPGSVSSPLHF. The CDR3 DNA is TGCAGTGCTAGAGATCCGGGCCCGGGCTCTGTATCTTCACCCCTCCACTTT.

The chain joins TRBV6-1 to TRBJ2-1; 8 nucleotides match TRBD2. CDR1 MNHNS and CDR2 SASEGT come from the germline V gene. The CDR3 totals 15 residues. J was trimmed by 4 bases and V by 3 bases; bases with no gene match: 5. CDR3 residues: CASSDTSGLYNEQFF. In DNA, the CDR3 is TGTGCCAGCAGTGATACTAGCGGACTTTACAATGAGCAGTTCTTC.